The 22 T cell receptor beta chains below come from one sample, sequenced in a study of T cell responses to AZD1222 COVID-19 vaccine (dated by TCRdb to about 2021). Preparation of the library involved the immunoSEQ multiplex PCR assay. TCRdb re-hosts the immuneACCESS table, in-frame sequences only. Its copies lack some clones; in the studies checked, an unresolved V gene accounts for under half of them, and the cause for the rest is not known. The table for this sample lists roughly 130,000 clones; 88% of them were counted only once. The ten largest clones capture about 17% of the sample. The time point label here, explained by the study, means: baseline before first vaccination. Explained via the paper, the treatment or condition label denotes: meningococcal conjugate vaccine given as trial control. The material was peripheral blood, obtained on day 0 of MenACWY control vaccination. The receptor set was obtained from an adult in good health.

In this sample, this clone turned up many times. The gene calls are TRBV7-9 and TRBJ1-2; D is perhaps TRBD1 (5 bases). Germline V gene sequence: CDR1 SEHNR, CDR2 FQNEAQ (reference sequence). The CDR3 runs 15 residues. Trimming shortened V by 5 bases and J by 2 bases, and 15 bases separated the two germline ends. The DNA for the CDR3 is TGTGCCAGCAGCACGTTAGGGACGGACAACTATGGCTACACCTTC. Protein product: CASSTLGTDNYGYTF.

The DNA for the CDR3 is TGTGCCAGCAGCCAAGAACTGGCTAGCGGGATCAATGAGCAGTTCTTC. This codes for CASSQELASGINEQFF. The rearrangement links TRBV3-1 (or the pseudogene TRBV3-2) to TRBJ2-1; 9 bases align to TRBD2. CDR3 length equals 16 residues. V trimming: 0 bases; J trimming: 6 bases; junction bases outside the gene matches: 6. Germline loops: CDR1 LGHDT, CDR2 YNNKEL (reference sequence).

V and J are TRBV7-6 and TRBJ2-7; D is ambiguous. The CDR3 is 16 amino acids. Germline-derived CDR1 and CDR2 are SGHVS and FNYEAQ. V lost 2 bases and J lost 2, with 16 bases in between. The chain's CDR3 is CASSLSLAEAPYEQYF. The CDR3, as DNA: TGTGCCAGCAGCTTATCGCTGGCTGAAGCGCCCTACGAGCAGTACTTC.

The chain has TRBV5-8 and TRBJ1-5; D perhaps matches TRBD1 (6 bases). Germline loops: CDR1 SGHTS, CDR2 YDEGEE. CDR3 length: 13 amino acids. Trimming removed 4 bases at V and 6 bases at J, with 11 bases between. The CDR3 bases are TGTGCCAGCAGCCTACAGGGCTCTCAGCCCCAGCATTTT. Translation: CASSLQGSQPQHF.

The chain employs TRBV5-1 and TRBJ1-2; 9 nucleotides match TRBD1. The CDR3 contains 15 residues. Trimming removed 4 bases from V and 4 bases from J; junction bases left unmatched: 8. Germline-derived CDR1 and CDR2 are SGHRS and YFSETQ. The DNA of the CDR3 is TGCGCCAGCAGCCCGAATGAACAGGGGGCCTATGGCTACACCTTC. This codes for CASSPNEQGAYGYTF.

Written as DNA, the CDR3 is TGTGCCAGCAGGGTACAGGGAGTGAATGAAGCTTTCTTT. It encodes CASRVQGVNEAFF. This chain joins TRBV2 and TRBJ1-1, with D perhaps TRBD1 (6 bases). There are 13 residues in the CDR3. Germline V gene data show CDR1 as SNHLY and CDR2 as FYNNEI. The germline V and J ends were trimmed by 6 bases and 7 bases, with 15 bases remaining between them.

This chain joins TRBV6-2 or TRBV6-3 and TRBJ1-4; TRBD1 is a possible D gene (6 bases). Trimming took 4 bases from V and 3 from J, leaving 12 bases between them. This CDR3 comprises 15 residues. Germline V gene sequence: CDR1 MNHEY, CDR2 SVGEGT. CDR3 bases: TGTGCCAGCAGTTGGGACACGGCGGCTAATGAAAAACTGTTTTTT. Its protein is CASSWDTAANEKLFF.

The rearrangement links TRBV5-1 to TRBJ1-5; D gene unclear. Germline CDR1 reads SGHRS; CDR2 reads YFSETQ. Trimming pared 0 bases from V and 10 bases from J, leaving 14 bases between. The CDR3 covers 14 residues. The CDR3 region has the DNA TGCGCCAGCAGCTTGGCCGGCGAGAGGAGTCCCCAGCATTTT. Amino acids: CASSLAGERSPQHF.

The genes are TRBV19 and TRBJ1-1; D gene uncertain. Germline lookup yields CDR1 LNHDA and CDR2 SQIVND (reference sequence). The V and J ends lost 3 bases and 3 bases respectively, with 8 bases between them. The CDR3 extends over 13 amino acids. DNA for the CDR3: TGTGCCAGTAGTATCGGCCAGTACACTGAAGCTTTCTTT. It encodes CASSIGQYTEAFF.

CDR3: CASSLEGEGETQYF. As DNA, the CDR3 is TGCGCCAGCAGCTTGGAGGGGGAGGGGGAGACCCAGTACTTC. The chain carries TRBV5-1 and TRBJ2-5; maybe TRBD2 (7 bases). V lost 0 bases and J 5 bases, leaving 11 bases between the germline ends. Germline-derived CDR1 and CDR2 are SGHRS and YFSETQ. CDR3 length: 14 amino acids.

This chain links TRBV4-2 with TRBJ2-2; D might be TRBD2 (6 bases). The V gene lost 4 bases and the J gene lost 0 bases, with 15 bases spanning the gap. In germline, CDR1 is LGHNA, CDR2 YNFKEQ. This CDR3 has 17 residues. CDR3 amino acids: CASSPRGRRANTGELFF. CDR3 bases: TGTGCCAGCAGCCCCCGGGGCAGGAGGGCGAACACCGGGGAGCTGTTTTTT.

CDR3 in amino acids: CASSLGARGDEQYF. DNA for the CDR3: TGTGCCAGCAGCTTAGGTGCCAGGGGCGACGAGCAGTACTTC. The V gene is TRBV7-3, the J gene TRBJ2-7; TRBD1 might be the D (6 bases). CDR1 is SGHTA, CDR2 FQGTGA, per germline. Trimming stripped 2 bases from V and 5 bases from J, with 13 bases between. This CDR3 comprises 14 residues.

The rearrangement joins TRBV5-1 to TRBJ2-5; TRBD1 agrees at 9 bases. This CDR3 region has 16 residues. Trimming took 3 bases from V and 3 from J; bases not matched to a gene: 9. CDR1 and CDR2 from the germline V gene are SGHRS and YFSETQ. The CDR3: CASSSNPGTGKETQYF. CDR3 in DNA: TGCGCCAGCAGCTCAAACCCCGGGACAGGGAAAGAGACCCAGTACTTC.

V gene TRBV10-3 combines with J gene TRBJ2-2; 11 positions agree with TRBD1. The V segment lost 6 bases and the J segment 4 bases; nucleotides outside the gene matches: 1. This CDR3 has 14 amino acids. The germline V gene encodes CDR1 ENHRY and CDR2 SYGVKD. CDR3 nucleotide sequence: TGTGCCATCAGGGGACAGGGGGTCACCGGGGAGCTGTTTTTT. Translation gives CAIRGQGVTGELFF.

The chain employs TRBV2 and TRBJ1-2; no clear D gene. Per germline, CDR1 SNHLY and CDR2 FYNNEI. This CDR3 region has 12 residues. Trimming shortened V by 3 bases and J by 6 bases, and 8 bases separated the two germline ends. The CDR3 region has the DNA TGTGCCAGCAGTGACTGGGAGCATGGCTACACCTTC. Protein sequence: CASSDWEHGYTF.

This clone has just a few counts. The CDR3 bases are TGTGCCAGCCAAGGGTCACCAATCTATGGCTACACCTTC. Its protein is CASQGSPIYGYTF. The chain has TRBV28 and TRBJ1-2; no definite D call. The V end lost 8 bases, the J end lost 4 bases, and 14 bases lay between the germline ends. CDR1 is MDHEN and CDR2 is SYDVKM in the germline V gene. The CDR3 runs to 13 residues.

V usage is TRBV19 and J usage is TRBJ2-1; 10 positions match TRBD2. Germline loops: CDR1 LNHDA, CDR2 SQIVND (reference sequence). Germline trimming cut 1 base from V and 8 bases from J; bases unmatched to any gene: 5. The CDR3 has 15 amino acids. This CDR3 reads CASSIVAGGGYEQFF. The CDR3 nucleotides read TGTGCCAGTAGTATAGTAGCGGGAGGAGGTTATGAGCAGTTCTTC.

This rearrangement joins TRBV5-6 to TRBJ1-5, with D perhaps matching TRBD1 (5 bases). Germline CDR1 SGHDT, CDR2 YYEEEE. The CDR3 consists of 14 residues. V lost 0 bases, J lost 6 bases, and 10 bases lay in between. Written as DNA, the CDR3 is TGTGCCAGCAGCTTGGCGGCGGGGCGTCAGCCCCAGCATTTT. Its translation is CASSLAAGRQPQHF. Together with reference TRBV5-6 and TRBJ1-5, the CDR3 gives the full variable domain: DAGVTQSPTHLIKTRGQQVTLRCSPKSGHDTVSWYQQALGQGPQFIFQYYEEEERQRGNFPDRFSGHQFPNYSSELNVNALLLGDSALYLCASSLAAGRQPQHFGDGTRLSIL.

This clone has at least ten counts. This chain uses TRBV6-6 with TRBJ2-7, with a tentative D call TRBD2 (5 bases). Trimming removed 5 bases from V and 3 bases from J, with 23 bases in between. Germline V CDR1 and CDR2: MNHNY, SVGAGI (reference sequence). This CDR3 is built from 17 residues. The chain's CDR3 is CASSPPRATVTNYEQYF. Written as DNA, the CDR3 is TGTGCCAGCAGTCCACCACGGGCCACAGTGACTAACTACGAGCAGTACTTC.

This chain connects TRBV24-1 to TRBJ1-1; D is ambiguous. Germline assignment: CDR1 KGHDR and CDR2 SFDVKD. This CDR3 spans 12 amino acids. V shed 5 bases and J shed 1 base, with 4 bases lying between them. The CDR3 DNA reads TGTGCCACCAGTGGGGAGAACACTGAAGCTTTCTTT. This translates into CATSGENTEAFF.

The J gene is TRBJ2-7, the V gene TRBV7-9; tentative D call: TRBD1 (7 bases). The V gene lost 1 base and the J gene lost 5 bases, with 21 bases spanning the gap. The CDR3 extends over 17 amino acids. In germline, CDR1 is SEHNR, CDR2 FQNEAQ (reference sequence). This chain's CDR3 is CASSLGRGRGNQNEQYF. CDR3 DNA sequence: TGTGCCAGCAGCTTAGGGAGGGGGCGTGGGAATCAGAACGAGCAGTACTTC.

The chain carries TRBV4-1 and TRBJ2-2; TRBD1 matches 11 bases. Germline V CDR1 and CDR2: MGHRA, YSYEKL. Trimming cost V 1 base and J 6 bases; bases outside gene matches: 7. The CDR3 covers 17 residues. CDR3 region: CASSQVKGTGGSGELFF. For the CDR3, the DNA is TGCGCCAGCAGCCAAGTTAAAGGGACAGGGGGATCCGGGGAGCTGTTTTTT.